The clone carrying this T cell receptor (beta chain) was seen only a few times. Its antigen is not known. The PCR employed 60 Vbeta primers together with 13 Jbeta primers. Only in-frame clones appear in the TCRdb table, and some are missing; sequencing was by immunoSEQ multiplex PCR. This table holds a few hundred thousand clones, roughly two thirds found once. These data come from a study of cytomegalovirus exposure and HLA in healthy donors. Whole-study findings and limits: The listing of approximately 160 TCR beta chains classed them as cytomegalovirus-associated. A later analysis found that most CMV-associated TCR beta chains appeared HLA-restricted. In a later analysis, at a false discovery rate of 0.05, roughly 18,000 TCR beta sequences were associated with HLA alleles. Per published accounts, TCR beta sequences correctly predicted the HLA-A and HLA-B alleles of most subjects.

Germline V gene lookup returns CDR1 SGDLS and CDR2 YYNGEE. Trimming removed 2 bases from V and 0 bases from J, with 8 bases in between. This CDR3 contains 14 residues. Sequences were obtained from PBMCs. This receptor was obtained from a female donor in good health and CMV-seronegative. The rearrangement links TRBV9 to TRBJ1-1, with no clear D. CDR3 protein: CASSVAAMNTEAFF. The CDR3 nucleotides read TGTGCCAGCAGCGTGGCGGCGATGAACACTGAAGCTTTCTTT.